This record covers a single T cell receptor (beta chain). The data were taken from a study of blood T cell repertoires in COVID-19. Overall study: Spain, Italy and the United States supplied samples that represented acute and convalescent COVID-19.

V was clipped by 3 bases and J by 4 bases; unmatched bases: 10. The CDR3 consists of 16 residues. Germline assignment: CDR1 KGHSH and CDR2 LQKENI. In the original workflow: Reference gene primer amplification in the assay estimated nucleated cell counts. The method was immunoSEQ multiplex PCR; TCRdb's version includes in-frame clones alone and lacks a portion of them. V and J calls and clone size are as listed in that table; D and trimming were resolved from the DNA. The sample comprises tens of thousands of clones, approximately 86% of which are singletons, and under 8.5% rests with the top ten. Sequencing was performed on peripheral blood. This rearrangement joins TRBV18 to TRBJ1-1; TRBD1 agrees at 8 bases. The sequence was collected from a man older than 75 with active or convalescent COVID-19. CDR3: CASSPSTGELSTEAFF. In DNA form, the CDR3 reads TGTGCCAGCTCACCCTCGACAGGGGAGTTGTCCACTGAAGCTTTCTTT.